The 12 T cell receptor beta chains below all came from one sample that was sequenced in a study of blood T cell repertoires in COVID-19. Using immunoSEQ multiplex PCR, the repertoire was profiled, and TCRdb retains in-frame clones only, with some absent. The table shows tens of thousands of clones, with more than 70% occurring only once. Specimen: peripheral blood. The origin of the receptors is a man aged 70 or older with active or convalescent COVID-19.

This clone came up a few times. This chain uses TRBV27 with TRBJ1-2; possibly TRBD1 for D (5 bases). This CDR3 has 15 residues. From germline, CDR1 is MNHEY and CDR2 SMNVEV (reference sequence). V lost 2 bases and J lost 4, with 14 bases in between. CDR3 sequence: CASSLRGSHIYGYTF. The CDR3 DNA reads as TGTGCCAGCAGTTTAAGGGGCAGCCACATCTATGGCTACACCTTC.

The rearrangement uses TRBV28 and TRBJ1-3, with 10 nucleotides matching TRBD1. Germline V gene data show CDR1 as MDHEN and CDR2 as SYDVKM. The CDR3 runs 18 residues. The V and J ends lost 5 bases and 0 bases, in that order; junction bases with no gene match: 10. The CDR3 reads CASSLDRGNKRSGNTIYF. CDR3 nucleotide sequence: TGTGCCAGCAGTCTGGACAGGGGGAATAAACGCTCTGGAAACACCATATATTTT.

This chain links TRBV6-5 with TRBJ1-1, with a tentative D call TRBD1 (6 bases). This CDR3 comprises 13 residues. Germline loops: CDR1 MNHEY, CDR2 SVGAGI. V was clipped by 10 bases and J by 5 bases, with 17 bases between them. The CDR3 reads CATNRGAWTEAFF. As DNA, the CDR3 is TGTGCCACAAACCGGGGGGCATGGACTGAAGCTTTCTTT.

The table lists this clone with a count of one. The chain couples TRBV5-1 to TRBJ1-2; weak D call: TRBD1 (5 bases). The germline V and J ends were trimmed by 7 bases and 6 bases, with 25 bases remaining between them. The CDR3 totals 16 residues. Germline lookup yields CDR1 SGHRS and CDR2 YFSETQ. CDR3 coding DNA: TGCGCCAGCGGCCTCAGGGATCCCTCACTGGTCCATGGCTACACCTTC. It specifies CASGLRDPSLVHGYTF.

The chain carries TRBV11-3 and TRBJ2-3, with 7 bases matching TRBD1. Unmatched junction bases numbered 11, after V lost 5 bases and J lost 3 bases. The CDR3 is made up of 16 amino acids. Germline CDR1 is SGHNT and CDR2 is YENEEA. In DNA form, the CDR3 reads TGTGCCAGCAGCCCCCTTGGGACAGTAAGGACAGATACGCAGTATTTT. Its translation is CASSPLGTVRTDTQYF. Filled out from reference TRBV11-3 and TRBJ2-3, the complete variable domain reads EAGVVQSPRYKIIEKKQPVAFWCNPISGHNTLYWYLQNLGQGPELLIRYENEEAVDDSQLPKDRFSAERLKGVDSTLKIQPAELGDSAVYLCASSPLGTVRTDTQYFGPGTRLTVL.

The J gene is TRBJ2-1, the V gene TRBV28, with 7 bases matching TRBD1. This CDR3 contains 11 residues. The V and J ends lost 6 bases and 13 bases, in that order; junction bases with no gene match: 6. CDR1 MDHEN and CDR2 SYDVKM come from the germline V gene. CDR3 sequence reads: CASRTRDSQFF. The CDR3, as DNA: TGTGCCAGCAGAACCCGGGACAGCCAGTTCTTC. Full variable domain (remainder filled in from reference TRBV28 and TRBJ2-1): DVKVTQSSRYLVKRTGEKVFLECVQDMDHENMFWYRQDPGLGLRLIYFSYDVKMKEKGDIPEGYSVSREKKERFSLILESASTNQTSMYLCASRTRDSQFFGPGTRLTVL.

The chain joins TRBV2 to TRBJ1-5; 10 nucleotides line up with TRBD1. Germline values: CDR1 SNHLY, CDR2 FYNNEI. The CDR3 has 13 amino acids. The V segment lost 10 bases and the J segment 7 bases; nucleotides outside the gene matches: 7. Written as DNA, the CDR3 is TGTGCCATCTCCGGACAGGGGGGACAGCCCCAGCATTTT. This gives the protein CAISGQGGQPQHF.

The chain carries TRBV30 and TRBJ2-1; 7 nucleotides align to TRBD2. With V trimmed by 3 bases and J by 5 bases, 7 bases remained unmatched. CDR3 length: 14 amino acids. Germline V lookup: CDR1 GTSNPN, CDR2 SVGIG (reference sequence). CDR3 amino acids: CAWRRGVLNNEQFF. CDR3 coding DNA: TGTGCCTGGAGACGGGGGGTACTGAACAATGAGCAGTTCTTC.

The chain carries TRBV6-5 and TRBJ2-2, with a possible D match to TRBD1 (5 bases). CDR3 length equals 15 residues. Germline V lookup: CDR1 MNHEY, CDR2 SVGAGI. The V gene lost 7 bases and the J gene lost 1 base, with 13 bases spanning the gap. The DNA of the CDR3 is TGTGCCAGCACCAACGGAGACAGGAACACCGGGGAGCTGTTTTTT. The encoded protein is CASTNGDRNTGELFF.

This clone showed up just once. The V call is TRBV28, the J call TRBJ2-3; TRBD2 agrees at 7 bases. This CDR3 is built from 14 residues. Germline V gives CDR1 MDHEN, CDR2 SYDVKM. Trimming cost V 8 bases and J 1 base; bases outside gene matches: 6. The CDR3 here is CASGRVQGTDTQYF. DNA for the CDR3: TGTGCCAGCGGGAGGGTGCAGGGCACAGATACGCAGTATTTT.

This chain uses TRBV6-5 with TRBJ1-2, with D possibly TRBD1 on 5 matching bases. V was cut by 6 bases and J by 8 bases, with 19 bases left in between. The germline CDR1 and CDR2 sequences are MNHEY and SVGAGI. The CDR3 sequence is 14 residues long. The CDR3 loop reads CASRPTGTSGGYTF. CDR3 bases: TGTGCCAGCAGACCCACCGGGACTTCCGGGGGCTACACCTTC.

The chain combines TRBV5-1 with TRBJ2-2, with D tentatively TRBD1 (5 bases). The CDR3 sequence is 14 residues long. CDR1 and CDR2 (germline): SGHRS, YFSETQ. Trimming took 3 bases from V and 2 from J, leaving 8 bases between them. In DNA form, the CDR3 reads TGCGCCAGCAGCTCGACAGTCAACACCGGGGAGCTGTTTTTT. This codes for CASSSTVNTGELFF.